These T cell receptor beta chains were read from a single sample in a study of T cells in localized non-small cell lung cancer. Assay used: immunoSEQ multiplex PCR; TCRdb lists only in-frame clones, some missing. The data hold 3,500 to 4,500 clones, with 25% to 35% observed a single time. This sample comprised normal lung tissue next to the tumor, obtained before any cancer treatment. These receptors originate from a woman between 40 and 69 years old with stage I lung adenocarcinoma. The CDR3 runs from the conserved cysteine through the conserved F or W. D genes are given only for firm matches. Clone size is given for some rows only: seen once, a few or many times, or a class if the clone is expanded.

CDR3 protein,CDR3 DNA,J gene,V gene,clone size,D gene
CASGLDLQGRNEQYF,TGTGCTAGTGGTTTGGATCTACAGGGGAGGAACGAGCAGTACTTC,TRBJ2-7,TRBV12-5,-,-
CASSPSGGNNEQFF,TGTGCCAGCAGCCCGAGTGGAGGGAACAATGAGCAGTTCTTC,TRBJ2-1,TRBV11-3,-,-
CASTGTPYYNEQFF,TGTGCCAGCACCGGGACTCCATACTACAATGAGCAGTTCTTC,TRBJ2-1,TRBV28,once,-
CASSLVSRMNTEAFF,TGTGCCAGCAGCTTAGTCTCAAGAATGAACACTGAAGCTTTCTTT,TRBJ1-1,TRBV11-3,few,-
CASSFLAGGYNEQFF,TGTGCCAGCAGCTTCCTAGCGGGGGGCTACAATGAGCAGTTCTTC,TRBJ2-1,TRBV11-3,-,TRBD2
CASSLGLAGDQETQYF,TGTGCCAGCAGCCTCGGACTAGCGGGAGACCAAGAGACCCAGTACTTC,TRBJ2-5,TRBV11-3,few,TRBD2
CASSPPSASRDTGELFF,TGTGCCAGCTCACCACCGTCGGCCAGCCGGGACACCGGGGAGCTGTTTTTT,TRBJ2-2,TRBV18,few,-
CASNPQGDSPLHF,TGTGCCAGCAATCCGCAGGGGGATTCACCCCTCCACTTT,TRBJ1-6,TRBV6-8,few,TRBD1
CASSSPGGTGGAGYGYTF,TGTGCCAGCAGTTCTCCCGGTGGGACAGGGGGCGCCGGGTATGGCTACACCTTC,TRBJ1-2,TRBV6-8,-,TRBD1
CASSLEGQGTRVSYEQYF,TGTGCCAGCAGCTTAGAAGGACAGGGGACGCGGGTCTCCTACGAGCAGTACTTC,TRBJ2-7,TRBV11-3,few,TRBD1
CAWGTGAYEQYF,TGTGCCTGGGGGACAGGGGCCTACGAGCAGTACTTC,TRBJ2-7,TRBV30,-,TRBD1
CASDFSGGANVLTF,TGTGCCTCGGACTTTTCAGGTGGGGCCAACGTCCTGACTTTC,TRBJ2-6,TRBV30,-,-
CSVNLADYGYTF,TGCAGCGTCAACCTGGCCGACTATGGCTACACCTTC,TRBJ1-2,TRBV29-1,few,-
CASSYHGRGYGNTIYF,TGTGCCAGCAGTTACCACGGCAGGGGATATGGAAACACCATATATTTT,TRBJ1-3,TRBV6-8,-,-
CASSLLGTGEEKLFF,TGTGCCAGCAGCCTCTTAGGAACAGGGGAGGAAAAACTGTTTTTT,TRBJ1-4,TRBV7-7,-,TRBD1
CSETSGGIGNEQFF,TGCAGCGAAACTAGCGGGGGAATAGGGAATGAGCAGTTCTTC,TRBJ2-1,TRBV29-1,once,TRBD2
CASSLWPTDTLTIYF,TGTGCCAGCTCACTATGGCCGACAGATACTCTTACCATATATTTT,TRBJ1-3,TRBV18,-,-
CASSYSIVNQPQHF,TGTGCCAGCAGTTACAGTATAGTAAATCAGCCCCAGCATTTT,TRBJ1-5,TRBV6-8,few,-
CASSVSREETQYF,TGTGCCAGCAGCGTGTCCAGGGAAGAGACCCAGTACTTC,TRBJ2-5,TRBV9,-,-
CASGSGLSNQPQHF,TGTGCTAGTGGTTCAGGGCTTAGCAATCAGCCCCAGCATTTT,TRBJ1-5,TRBV12-5,-,-
CASSRDSGSYNEQFF,TGTGCCAGCAGCCGGGACTCGGGCTCCTACAATGAGCAGTTCTTC,TRBJ2-1,TRBV11-3,-,-
CASSTGGLAGVLGVTGELFF,TGTGCCAGTAGTACCGGGGGACTAGCGGGAGTCTTGGGGGTCACCGGGGAGCTGTTTTTT,TRBJ2-2,TRBV19,-,TRBD2
CASSLRADRVNTEAFF,TGTGCCAGCAGCTTAAGAGCGGACAGGGTGAACACTGAAGCTTTCTTT,TRBJ1-1,TRBV11-3,few,TRBD1
CASSLGSGGYGYTF,TGCGCCAGCAGCTTAGGTTCAGGGGGCTATGGCTACACCTTC,TRBJ1-2,TRBV5-1,-,TRBD1
CASSQASRTGNTIYF,TGTGCCAGCAGCCAAGCCTCACGAACTGGAAACACCATATATTTT,TRBJ1-3,TRBV11-3,few,-
CASSSQTGTYNEQFF,TGTGCCAGCAGCTCCCAGACAGGTACTTACAATGAGCAGTTCTTC,TRBJ2-1,TRBV11-3,few,-
CASSSQPTQGNEQFF,TGCGCCAGCAGCTCTCAGCCCACACAGGGGAATGAGCAGTTCTTC,TRBJ2-1,TRBV5-1,few,TRBD1